The following is a T cell receptor (beta chain) sequence with its context. The CDR3 spans 13 residues. V was clipped by 6 bases and J by 4 bases, with 10 bases between them. From germline, CDR1 is MGHRA and CDR2 YSYEKL. Clones were sequenced by immunoSEQ multiplex PCR, and TCRdb holds only the in-frame ones, with some missing. The top ten hold around 12% of the sample, which has roughly 290,000 clones, around 89% seen once. This sample is part of a study of blood T cell repertoires in COVID-19. Study context: Both acute and convalescent COVID-19 samples were obtained from the United States, Italy and Spain.

The chain recombines TRBV4-1 with TRBJ1-3; D call uncertain. The TCR comes from a woman aged 55 to 70 with acute or convalescent COVID-19. Sequenced material: peripheral blood. The CDR3 loop reads CASRHIQGNTIYF. Written as DNA, the CDR3 is TGCGCCAGCAGACACATACAGGGAAACACCATATATTTT.